This T cell receptor beta chain was documented in a study of response to subunit inactivated influenza vaccine. There are 14 residues in the CDR3. Trimming pared 5 bases from V and 4 bases from J, leaving 12 bases between. Germline assignment: CDR1 SEHNR and CDR2 FQNEAQ (reference sequence). This clonotype was detected a few times. TCRdb called the RT-PCR reads again in MiXCR, with one record for every CDR3 protein. The table has some 200,000 distinct CDR3 sequences, approximately 12% seen once. This sample was also put to use in a study of T cells expressing NK-cell markers. In that study: It was by 5'RACE template switching with UMIs that TCR beta cDNA was made. Eight donors were sequenced, of whom seven were HCMV-seropositive, while the remaining one was HCMV-seronegative.

The specimen was CD8+ T cells sorted from PBMCs, collected about 11 days after vaccination. This rearrangement joins TRBV7-9 to TRBJ2-1; D possibly corresponds to TRBD1 (6 bases). This clonotype originated in a man aged 50-60 years who received an inactivated influenza vaccine. For the CDR3, the DNA is TGTGCCAGCAGCCCCGGGACACAGTACAATGAGCAGTTCTTC. It codes for CASSPGTQYNEQFF.